This entry lists 23 T cell receptor beta chains sequenced from one sample in a study of identical twins. MiXCR was run by TCRdb on the 5' RACE reads, yielding one entry per CDR3 protein. Of nearly 650,000 distinct CDR3 sequences listed, 7% to 7.5% are singletons. The data also belong to a second study, concerning yellow fever vaccine responses in identical twins.

The sequenced sample was PBMCs. The receptors come from a woman under 30 in good health.

In its sample, this clonotype was seen a few times. The chain recombines TRBV5-5 with TRBJ2-7; 9 positions match TRBD2. Germline values: CDR1 SGHKS, CDR2 YYEKEE (reference sequence). This CDR3 has 16 residues. V was clipped by 0 bases and J by 3 bases; unmatched bases: 7. The CDR3 nucleotides are TGTGCCAGCAGCTTGGGATGGACTAGCGAAAACTACGAGCAGTACGTC. Its translation: CASSLGWTSENYEQYV.

The CDR3 DNA reads as TGCGCCAGCGCTACAGGGAGCGACTATGGCTACACCTTC. Translating it yields CASATGSDYGYTF. The rearrangement joins TRBV5-1 to TRBJ1-2; D might be TRBD1 (6 bases). Trimming cost V 7 bases and J 3 bases, with 13 bases left between them. The CDR3 length is 13 residues. From germline, CDR1 is SGHRS and CDR2 YFSETQ.

There are a few counts of this clonotype. This sequence joins TRBV2 and TRBJ2-5; D tentatively reads TRBD1 or TRBD2 (5 bases each). The CDR3 runs to 14 residues. Germline V gives CDR1 SNHLY, CDR2 FYNNEI. Trimming left V 6 bases short and J 0 bases short, with 11 bases between. CDR3 sequence (DNA): TGTGCCAGCAGCCCGGGACGACACCAAGAGACCCAGTACTTC. Amino acid sequence: CASSPGRHQETQYF. Drawing the rest from reference TRBV2 and TRBJ2-5, the complete variable domain is EPEVTQTPSHQVTQMGQEVILRCVPISNHLYFYWYRQILGQKVEFLVSFYNNEISEKSEIFDDQFSVERPDGSNFTLKIRSTKLEDSAMYFCASSPGRHQETQYFGPGTRLLVL.

This clonotype was recorded many times. The V gene is TRBV7-9, the J gene TRBJ1-1; D is possibly TRBD1 (5 bases). This CDR3 region has 15 residues. V dropped 2 bases and J dropped 0 bases, with 10 bases sitting between them. CDR1 and CDR2 (germline): SEHNR, FQNEAQ (reference sequence). CDR3 in DNA: TGTGCCAGCAGCTTAATCGGGGCCCTGAACACTGAAGCTTTCTTT. The encoded protein is CASSLIGALNTEAFF.

The V and J genes are TRBV24-1 and TRBJ2-2; D might be TRBD2 (6 bases). Germline V gene lookup returns CDR1 KGHDR and CDR2 SFDVKD. This CDR3 is built from 14 residues. Trimming stripped 7 bases from V and 1 base from J, with 9 bases between. The DNA of the CDR3 is TGTGCCACCAGGGTCGGGGGGAACACCGGGGAGCTGTTTTTT. Amino acids: CATRVGGNTGELFF.

This chain uses TRBV24-1 with TRBJ2-5; D may be TRBD2 (5 bases). Per the germline V gene, CDR1 is KGHDR and CDR2 is SFDVKD. With 3 bases removed from V and 3 bases from J, the gap between germline ends came to 10 bases. This CDR3 is built from 14 residues. CDR3 nucleotide sequence: TGTGCCACCAGTGATGGTCCTAGCAAAGAGACCCAGTACTTC. This codes for CATSDGPSKETQYF.

This clonotype was counted a few times. This chain joins TRBV27 and TRBJ2-2; tentatively, D is TRBD2 (5 bases). The length of the CDR3 is 14 residues. Trimming stripped 3 bases from V and 7 bases from J, with 12 bases between. Germline V gene data show CDR1 as MNHEY and CDR2 as SMNVEV (reference sequence). This chain's CDR3 is CASSFLGGHGELFF. The DNA for the CDR3 is TGTGCCAGCAGTTTCTTAGGCGGGCACGGGGAGCTGTTTTTT.

This chain uses TRBV28 with TRBJ2-3, with no clear D. CDR1 and CDR2 from the germline V gene are MDHEN and SYDVKM. CDR3 length equals 15 residues. Trimming took 4 bases from V and 0 from J, leaving 11 bases between them. CDR3 sequence: CASSSDLPSTDTQYF. DNA for the CDR3: TGTGCCAGCAGTTCCGATCTCCCTAGCACAGATACGCAGTATTTT.

This clonotype was seen more than once but under ten times. This chain joins TRBV15 and TRBJ2-5; D gene uncertain. The germline CDR1 and CDR2 sequences are LNHNV and YYDKDF (reference sequence). This CDR3 contains 13 residues. V lost 0 bases to trimming and J lost 5 bases, with 7 bases between them. This CDR3 reads CATSREQRETQYF. The CDR3 region has the DNA TGTGCCACCAGCAGAGAGCAGAGGGAGACCCAGTACTTC.

V usage is TRBV12-5 and J usage is TRBJ2-7, with 9 bases identical to TRBD1. The germline CDR1 and CDR2 sequences are LGHNT and FRNRAP. This CDR3 comprises 15 residues. V was pared by 7 bases and J by 6 bases, with 13 bases of the junction left unmatched. CDR3 coding DNA: TGTGCTAGTGCCACGATTACCGGGACAGGGTTCGAGCAGTACTTC. Residues: CASATITGTGFEQYF.

This clonotype came up a few times. The chain links TRBV12-3 or TRBV12-4 to TRBJ2-6; D gene ambiguous. The length of the CDR3 is 18 residues. V lost 4 bases to trimming and J lost 0 bases, with 16 bases between them. This chain's CDR3 is CASSSEGRRLSGANVLTF. For the CDR3, the DNA is TGTGCCAGCAGTTCAGAAGGCCGACGGCTCTCTGGGGCCAACGTCCTGACTTTC.

There are many counts of this clonotype. The chain employs TRBV27 and TRBJ2-3; no reliable D call. The CDR3 is 13 amino acids. V lost 2 bases, J lost 6 bases, and 9 bases lay in between. CDR1 and CDR2 (germline): MNHEY, SMNVEV (reference sequence). The CDR3: CASSLAGLDTQYF. The CDR3 DNA follows: TGTGCCAGCAGTTTAGCCGGGTTGGATACGCAGTATTTT.

This sequence joins TRBV12-3 or TRBV12-4 and TRBJ2-3, with TRBD1 matching over 8 bases. The length of the CDR3 is 14 residues. V gave up 5 bases and J gave up 4 bases; unmatched junction bases: 5. The CDR3 coding sequence is TGTGCCAGCAGTCGGGGACAGGCCGCAGATACGCAGTATTTT. Translating it yields CASSRGQAADTQYF.

J is TRBJ2-3 and V is TRBV7-3; D possibly corresponds to TRBD2 (6 bases). From germline, CDR1 is SGHTA and CDR2 FQGTGA. The CDR3 totals 15 residues. The V end was cut by 2 bases, the J end by 0 bases, with 9 bases between. CDR3 loop: CASSLWAGSTDTQYF. Here the CDR3 DNA reads TGTGCCAGCAGCTTATGGGCGGGGAGCACAGATACGCAGTATTTT. The full variable domain, rest sourced from reference TRBV7-3 and TRBJ2-3, is GAGVSQTPSNKVTEKGKYVELRCDPISGHTALYWYRQSLGQGPEFLIYFQGTGAADDSGLPNDRFFAVRPEGSVSTLKIQRTERGDSAVYLCASSLWAGSTDTQYFGPGTRLTVL.

This clonotype turned up a few times. V gene TRBV2 combines with J gene TRBJ1-2; D remains unclear. The CDR3 has 15 amino acids. V was clipped by 3 bases and J by 4 bases, with 15 bases between them. Germline V gene data show CDR1 as SNHLY and CDR2 as FYNNEI. CDR3 bases: TGTGCCAGCAGTGAGGGGAGAGAGACGGGCTATGGCTACACCTTC. This codes for CASSEGRETGYGYTF.

This chain uses TRBV7-9 with TRBJ2-2, with 10 nucleotides matching TRBD2. V shed 5 bases, J shed 4 bases, and the junction held 10 bases outside the gene matches. The germline V gene encodes CDR1 SEHNR and CDR2 FQNEAQ (reference sequence). The CDR3 spans 17 residues. The CDR3 DNA is TGTGCCAGCAGCGGACAAGGACTAGCGGCGTCCACCGGGGAGCTGTTTTTT. Amino acid sequence: CASSGQGLAASTGELFF.

Ten or more counts support this clonotype. This rearrangement joins TRBV5-1 to TRBJ1-2; TRBD1 matches at 8 bases. The CDR3 spans 13 residues. V shed 5 bases and J 4 bases; nucleotides not matched to a gene: 4. The germline gives CDR1 SGHRS, CDR2 YFSETQ. CDR3 sequence reads: CASSSGQGYGYTF. DNA for the CDR3: TGCGCCAGCAGTTCCGGACAGGGCTATGGCTACACCTTC. Full variable domain (missing parts from reference TRBV5-1 and TRBJ1-2): KAGVTQTPRYLIKTRGQQVTLSCSPISGHRSVSWYQQTPGQGLQFLFEYFSETQRNKGNFPGRFSGRQFSNSRSEMNVSTLELGDSALYLCASSSGQGYGYTFGSGTRLTVV.

A few counts support this clonotype. The chain links TRBV20-1 to TRBJ1-1; a possible D gene is TRBD1 (5 bases). CDR3 length: 15 residues. CDR1 is DFQATT and CDR2 is SNEGSKA in the germline V gene (reference sequence). V shed 3 bases and J shed 5 bases, with 19 bases lying between them. CDR3: CSASRGPLGLTEAFF. The CDR3 DNA follows: TGCAGTGCTAGTCGGGGCCCCCTAGGTTTGACTGAAGCTTTCTTT.

This clonotype came up a few times. The junction differs from germline at one of its ends, possibly a read error. The chain employs TRBV2 and TRBJ2-6; no clear D. CDR1 SNHLY and CDR2 FYNNEI come from the germline V gene. There are 14 residues in the CDR3. CDR3 coding DNA: TGTGCCAGCAGAGAAGTCTCTGGGGCCAACGTCCTGACTTTC. It yields the protein CASREVSGANVLTF.

The rearrangement joins TRBV20-1 to TRBJ2-5; D not resolved. CDR1 and CDR2 (germline): DFQATT, SNEGSKA (reference sequence). This CDR3 region has 17 residues. Trimming shortened V by 3 bases and J by 1 base, and 21 bases separated the two germline ends. CDR3 protein: CSASRAGTLQLQETQYF. In nucleotides, the CDR3 is TGCAGTGCTAGTCGGGCCGGAACATTACAACTCCAAGAGACCCAGTACTTC.

V usage is TRBV11-1 and J usage is TRBJ2-2; D is perhaps TRBD1 or TRBD2 (5 bases each). V was shortened by 5 bases and J by 0 bases, with 25 bases between the two germline ends. CDR3 length: 20 residues. Germline V CDR1 and CDR2: SGHAT, FQDESV (reference sequence). CDR3 DNA: TGTGCCAGCAGCCCCCCAGCCCTGCTTGGGGGTACTACGAACACCGGGGAGCTGTTTTTT. Translating gives CASSPPALLGGTTNTGELFF.

Points on this clonotype: One end of the junction does not line up with germline, which may come from a read error. The chain combines TRBV10-1 with TRBJ2-1; 9 nucleotides match TRBD1. Looked up from germline, CDR1 is WNHNN and CDR2 is SYGVQD (reference sequence). The CDR3 length is 16 residues. CDR3 in DNA: TGCGCCAGCCGTGACCGAACAGGGGGCGCGCACAATGAGCAGTTCTTC. Translated, it gives CASRDRTGGAHNEQFF.

This clonotype occurred many times. The J gene is TRBJ2-1, the V gene TRBV4-2; 11 nucleotides agree with TRBD2. CDR1 and CDR2 from the germline V gene are LGHNA and YNFKEQ. CDR3 length: 16 amino acids. J gave up 2 bases and V 0 bases, and 0 bases lay outside the gene matches. DNA for the CDR3: TGTGCCAGCAGCCAAGATAGCGGGGGGGCCTACAATGAGCAGTTCTTC. Amino acids: CASSQDSGGAYNEQFF.